The 7 T cell receptor beta chains listed next were all sequenced from one sample in a study of Ad26.COV2.S vaccination and SARS-CoV-2 variants (dated by TCRdb to the early 2020s). Libraries were built with the immunoSEQ multiplex PCR assay. TCRdb mirrors the immuneACCESS table, restricted to in-frame sequences. Some clones are absent from its copies; in checked studies, under half trace to an unresolved V gene, and the reason for the others is unknown. The sample profile shows about 140,000 clones; just over 85% of them were found once. Together, the top ten hold approximately 5.1% of the sample. The time point label here, explained by the study, means: individuals recovered from natural SARS-CoV-2 infection. The source material was peripheral blood, sampled after recovery from COVID-19. These receptor sequences come from a human donor who had recovered from COVID-19.

This chain uses TRBV5-4 with TRBJ2-1; possibly TRBD1 for D (6 bases). V was shortened by 3 bases and J by 6 bases, with 19 bases between the two germline ends. The CDR3 spans 16 residues. Germline CDR1 reads SGHNT; CDR2 reads YYREEE (reference sequence). CDR3: CASSSPGTRTINEQFF. CDR3 nucleotides: TGTGCCAGCAGCTCCCCCGGGACAAGAACCATCAATGAGCAGTTCTTC.

This clone was picked up one time. The chain employs TRBV5-6 and TRBJ2-7; unclear D gene. Trimming removed 2 bases at V and 4 bases at J, with 4 bases between. This CDR3 has 11 residues. Germline CDR1 SGHDT, CDR2 YYEEEE. The CDR3 nucleotides are TGTGCCAGCAGCTTCGGTTACGAGCAGTACTTC. Protein product: CASSFGYEQYF.

DNA of the CDR3: TGTGCCAGCAGCCGGACTAGCGGCACCGGGAATGAGCAGTTCTTC. Translated, it gives CASSRTSGTGNEQFF. The genes are TRBV9 and TRBJ2-1, with 10 bases identical to TRBD2. CDR3 length equals 15 residues. The V gene end was trimmed by 4 bases and the J gene end by 7 bases; junction bases not matched to a gene: 8. The germline gives CDR1 SGDLS, CDR2 YYNGEE.

This clone has only one observation. The chain recombines TRBV19 with TRBJ1-6; D not certain. CDR3 size: 16 residues. Per germline, CDR1 LNHDA and CDR2 SQIVND (reference sequence). With 6 bases removed from V and 0 bases from J, the gap between germline ends came to 12 bases. In DNA, the CDR3 is TGTGCCAGTAGAGGTCCACTGGGCTCCTATAATTCACCCCTCCACTTT. Residues: CASRGPLGSYNSPLHF.

This chain connects TRBV25-1 to TRBJ1-6; D ambiguous. V was clipped by 3 bases and J by 7 bases, with 10 bases between them. The CDR3 totals 14 residues. Germline CDR1 reads MGHDK; CDR2 reads SYGVNS. The CDR3 sequence is CASSDSGINSPLHF. The CDR3 coding sequence is TGTGCCAGCAGTGACAGCGGGATAAATTCACCCCTCCACTTT.

The sample holds a few counts of this clone. This chain uses TRBV7-9 with TRBJ1-1, with D uncertain. This CDR3 comprises 12 residues. The V end was cut by 1 base, the J end by 6 bases, with 6 bases between. Germline V gives CDR1 SEHNR, CDR2 FQNEAQ (reference sequence). CDR3 nucleotides: TGTGCCAGCAGCTTAGTGCTTGCTGAAGCTTTCTTT. Translating gives CASSLVLAEAFF.

The chain recombines TRBV28 with TRBJ1-5; D call uncertain. This CDR3 has 12 residues. CDR1 and CDR2 (germline): MDHEN, SYDVKM. The ends were cut back, 10 bases at V and 4 bases at J, with 11 bases in the middle. CDR3 in amino acids: CATLPVNQPQHF. The CDR3 bases are TGTGCCACCCTGCCCGTAAATCAGCCCCAGCATTTT. The full variable domain, with the rest looked up from reference TRBV28 and TRBJ1-5, is DVKVTQSSRYLVKRTGEKVFLECVQDMDHENMFWYRQDPGLGLRLIYFSYDVKMKEKGDIPEGYSVSREKKERFSLILESASTNQTSMYLCATLPVNQPQHFGDGTRLSIL.